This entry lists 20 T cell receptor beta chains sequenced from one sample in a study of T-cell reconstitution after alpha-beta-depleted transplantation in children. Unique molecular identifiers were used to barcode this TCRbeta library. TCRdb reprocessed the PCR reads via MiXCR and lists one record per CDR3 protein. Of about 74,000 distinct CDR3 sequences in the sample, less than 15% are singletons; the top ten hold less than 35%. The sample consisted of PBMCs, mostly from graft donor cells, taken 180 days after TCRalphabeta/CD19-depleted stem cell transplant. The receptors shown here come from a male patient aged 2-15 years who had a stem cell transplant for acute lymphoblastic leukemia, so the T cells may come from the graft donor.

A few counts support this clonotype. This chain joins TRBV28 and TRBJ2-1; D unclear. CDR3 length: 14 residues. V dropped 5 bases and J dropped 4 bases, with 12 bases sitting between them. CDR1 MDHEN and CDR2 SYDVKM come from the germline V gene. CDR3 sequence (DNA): TGTGCCAGCAGTGCCGTCGCCAGGTACAATGAGCAGTTCTTC. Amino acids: CASSAVARYNEQFF. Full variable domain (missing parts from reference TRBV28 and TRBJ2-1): DVKVTQSSRYLVKRTGEKVFLECVQDMDHENMFWYRQDPGLGLRLIYFSYDVKMKEKGDIPEGYSVSREKKERFSLILESASTNQTSMYLCASSAVARYNEQFFGPGTRLTVL.

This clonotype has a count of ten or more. For the CDR3, the DNA is TGTGCCAGCAGTCCCACCGGGCATCTTAACTATGGCTACACCTTC. It encodes CASSPTGHLNYGYTF. V gene TRBV12-3 or TRBV12-4 combines with J gene TRBJ1-2; D remains unclear. CDR3 size: 15 residues. The V and J ends lost 5 bases and 1 base respectively, with 14 bases between them.

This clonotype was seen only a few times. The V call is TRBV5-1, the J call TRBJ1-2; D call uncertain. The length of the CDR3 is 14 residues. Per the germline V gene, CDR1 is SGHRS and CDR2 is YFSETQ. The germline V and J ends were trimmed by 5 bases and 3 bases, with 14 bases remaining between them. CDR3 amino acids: CASRRVDLDYGYTF. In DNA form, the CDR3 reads TGCGCCAGCAGGCGTGTGGATCTCGACTATGGCTACACCTTC.

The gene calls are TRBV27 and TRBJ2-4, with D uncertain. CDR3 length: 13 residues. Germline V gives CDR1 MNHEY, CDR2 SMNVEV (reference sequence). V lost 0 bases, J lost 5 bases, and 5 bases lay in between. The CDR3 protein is CASSLSGENIQYF. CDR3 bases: TGTGCCAGCAGTTTATCAGGAGAAAACATTCAGTACTTC.

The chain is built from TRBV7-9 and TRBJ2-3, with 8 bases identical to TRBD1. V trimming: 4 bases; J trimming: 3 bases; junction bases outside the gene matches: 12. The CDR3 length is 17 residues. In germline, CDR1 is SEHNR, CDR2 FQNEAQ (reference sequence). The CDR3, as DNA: TGTGCCAGCAGCTCTGGACGTAGGACAGGGAGGACAGATACGCAGTATTTT. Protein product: CASSSGRRTGRTDTQYF.

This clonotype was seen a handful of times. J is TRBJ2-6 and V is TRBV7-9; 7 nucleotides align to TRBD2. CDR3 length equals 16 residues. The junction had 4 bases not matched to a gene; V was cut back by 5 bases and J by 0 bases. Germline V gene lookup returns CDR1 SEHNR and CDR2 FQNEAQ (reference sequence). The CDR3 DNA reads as TGTGCCAGCAGCAGCGGGACTCACTCTGGGGCCAACGTCCTGACTTTC. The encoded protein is CASSSGTHSGANVLTF. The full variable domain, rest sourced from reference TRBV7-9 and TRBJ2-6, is DTGVSQNPRHKITKRGQNVTFRCDPISEHNRLYWYRQTLGQGPEFLTYFQNEAQLEKSRLLSDRFSAERPKGSFSTLEIQRTEQGDSAMYLCASSSGTHSGANVLTFGAGSRLTVL.

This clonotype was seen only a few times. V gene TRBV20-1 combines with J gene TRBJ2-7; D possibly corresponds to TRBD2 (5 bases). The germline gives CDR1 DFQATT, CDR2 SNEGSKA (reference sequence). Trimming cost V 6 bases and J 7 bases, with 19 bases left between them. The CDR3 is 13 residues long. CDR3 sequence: CSAPGKGVKEQYF. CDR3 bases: TGCAGTGCCCCGGGGAAGGGCGTTAAGGAGCAGTACTTC.

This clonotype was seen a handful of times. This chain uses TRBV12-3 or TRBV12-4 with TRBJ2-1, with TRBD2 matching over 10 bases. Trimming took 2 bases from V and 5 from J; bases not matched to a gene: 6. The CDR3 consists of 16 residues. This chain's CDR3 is CASSLNSGRPHNEQFF. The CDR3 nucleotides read TGTGCCAGCAGTTTAAATAGCGGGAGGCCCCACAATGAGCAGTTCTTC.

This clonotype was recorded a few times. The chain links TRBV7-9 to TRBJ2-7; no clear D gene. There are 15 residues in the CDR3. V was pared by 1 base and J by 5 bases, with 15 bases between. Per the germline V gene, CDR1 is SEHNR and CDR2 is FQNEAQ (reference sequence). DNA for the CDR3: TGTGCCAGCAGCTTAGGTCCCTCACATTCCCACGAGCAGTACTTC. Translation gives CASSLGPSHSHEQYF. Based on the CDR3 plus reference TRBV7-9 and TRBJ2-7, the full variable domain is DTGVSQNPRHKITKRGQNVTFRCDPISEHNRLYWYRQTLGQGPEFLTYFQNEAQLEKSRLLSDRFSAERPKGSFSTLEIQRTEQGDSAMYLCASSLGPSHSHEQYFGPGTRLTVT.

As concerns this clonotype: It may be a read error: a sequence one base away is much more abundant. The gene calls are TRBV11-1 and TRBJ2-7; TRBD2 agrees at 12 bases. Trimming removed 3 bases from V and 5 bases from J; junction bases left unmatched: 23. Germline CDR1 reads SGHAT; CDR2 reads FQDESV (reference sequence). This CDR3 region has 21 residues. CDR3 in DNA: TGTGCCAGCAGCTTTGAGGGCAGGGGGCCCTCTCTAGCGGGAGGGCTCCACGAGCAGTACTTC. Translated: CASSFEGRGPSLAGGLHEQYF.

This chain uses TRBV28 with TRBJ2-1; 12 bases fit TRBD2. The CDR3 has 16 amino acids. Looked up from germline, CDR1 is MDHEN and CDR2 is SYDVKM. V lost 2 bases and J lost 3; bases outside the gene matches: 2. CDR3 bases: TGTGCCAGCAGTTTAGTACTAGCGGGAGGCTACAATGAGCAGTTCTTC. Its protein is CASSLVLAGGYNEQFF.

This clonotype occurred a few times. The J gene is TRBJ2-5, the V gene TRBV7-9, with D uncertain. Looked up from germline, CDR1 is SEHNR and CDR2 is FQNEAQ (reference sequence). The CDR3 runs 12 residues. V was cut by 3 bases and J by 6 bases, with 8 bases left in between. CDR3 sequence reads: CASSFLVQTQYF. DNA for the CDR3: TGTGCCAGCAGCTTCCTAGTACAGACCCAGTACTTC.

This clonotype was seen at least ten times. CDR3 region: CASRQAGTDTQYF. Written as DNA, the CDR3 is TGTGCCAGCAGACAGGCAGGCACAGATACGCAGTATTTT. The chain couples TRBV7-2 to TRBJ2-3; the D gene is possibly TRBD1 (5 bases). This CDR3 is 13 amino acids long. With 6 bases removed from V and 1 base from J, the gap between germline ends came to 8 bases. CDR1 and CDR2 from the germline V gene are SGHTA and FQGNSA.

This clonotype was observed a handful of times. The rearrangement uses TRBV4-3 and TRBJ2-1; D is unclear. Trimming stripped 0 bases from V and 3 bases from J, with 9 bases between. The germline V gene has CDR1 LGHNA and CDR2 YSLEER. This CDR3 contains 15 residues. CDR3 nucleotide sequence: TGCGCCAGCAGCCAAGATATATCCGACTACAATGAGCAGTTCTTC. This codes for CASSQDISDYNEQFF.

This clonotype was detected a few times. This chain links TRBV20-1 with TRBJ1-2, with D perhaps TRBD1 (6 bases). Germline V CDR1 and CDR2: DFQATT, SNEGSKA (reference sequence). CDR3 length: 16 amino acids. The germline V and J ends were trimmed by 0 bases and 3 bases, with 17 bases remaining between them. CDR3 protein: CSARDSGRGMDYGYTF. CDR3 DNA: TGCAGTGCTAGAGATTCCGGCAGGGGTATGGACTATGGCTACACCTTC.

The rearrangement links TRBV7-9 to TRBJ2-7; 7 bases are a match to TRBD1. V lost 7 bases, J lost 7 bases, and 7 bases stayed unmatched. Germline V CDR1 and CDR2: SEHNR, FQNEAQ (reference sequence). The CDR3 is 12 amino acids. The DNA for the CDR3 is TGTGCCAGCAAACAGGGGCCGTCGGAGCAGTACTTC. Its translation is CASKQGPSEQYF.

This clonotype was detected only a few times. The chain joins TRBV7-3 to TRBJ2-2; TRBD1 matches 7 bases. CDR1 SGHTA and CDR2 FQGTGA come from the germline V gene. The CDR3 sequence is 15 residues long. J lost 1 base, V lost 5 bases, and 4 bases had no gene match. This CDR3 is CASSPDRVNTGELFF. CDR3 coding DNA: TGTGCCAGCAGCCCAGACAGGGTGAACACCGGGGAGCTGTTTTTT.

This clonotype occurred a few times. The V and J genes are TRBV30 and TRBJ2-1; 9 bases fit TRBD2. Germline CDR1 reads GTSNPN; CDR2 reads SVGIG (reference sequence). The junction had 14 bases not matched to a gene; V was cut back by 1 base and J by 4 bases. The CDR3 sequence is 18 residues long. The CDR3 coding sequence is TGTGCCTGGAGTGGTGTGGGCGGGGGGGCGAACCTTTACAATGAGCAGTTCTTC. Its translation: CAWSGVGGGANLYNEQFF. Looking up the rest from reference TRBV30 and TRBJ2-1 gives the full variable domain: SQTIHQWPATLVQPVGSPLSLECTVEGTSNPNLYWYRQAAGRGLQLLFYSVGIGQISSEVPQNLSASRPQDRQFILSSKKLLLSDSGFYLCAWSGVGGGANLYNEQFFGPGTRLTVL.

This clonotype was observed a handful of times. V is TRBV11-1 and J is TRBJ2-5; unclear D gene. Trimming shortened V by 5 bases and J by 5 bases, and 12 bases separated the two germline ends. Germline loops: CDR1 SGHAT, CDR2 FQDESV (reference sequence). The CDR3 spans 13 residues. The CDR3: CASSRRPSETQYF. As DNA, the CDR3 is TGTGCCAGCAGCCGCCGCCCTTCCGAGACCCAGTACTTC.

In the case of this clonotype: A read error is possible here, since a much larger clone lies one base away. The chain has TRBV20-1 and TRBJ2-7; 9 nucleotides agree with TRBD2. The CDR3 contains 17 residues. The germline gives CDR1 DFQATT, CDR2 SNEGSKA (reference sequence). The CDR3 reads CSPRDTRLAVFPYEQYF. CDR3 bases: TGCAGTCCTAGAGATACAAGACTAGCGGTCTTCCCCTACGAGCAGTACTTC.